Below, 21 T cell receptor beta chains from the same sample are listed, as sequenced in a study of sequential checkpoint blockade in melanoma. Sequencing was performed with immunoSEQ multiplex PCR; in TCRdb, only in-frame clones are kept and a portion is missing. The sample consists of 15,000 to 20,000 clones, 70% to 80% of them appearing once. Indicated treatment: randomized to nivolumab then ipilimumab (arm A) or the reverse (arm B). Sequences were derived from CD8+ T cells sorted from blood (inferred from file names), sampled from a patient given nivolumab and ipilimumab in sequence. The origin of the receptors is a human donor with melanoma.

The V and J genes are TRBV7-8 and TRBJ2-7; D may be TRBD2 (5 bases). V lost 5 bases and J lost 0, with 23 bases in between. The CDR3 length is 18 residues. Germline V gene data show CDR1 as SGHVS and CDR2 as FQNEAQ. The CDR3 DNA follows: TGTGCCAGCAGCCCAGGCTACTCCCTGGGGAGTTCCTCCTACGAGCAGTACTTC. Its translation is CASSPGYSLGSSSYEQYF.

The chain joins TRBV5-8 to TRBJ1-5; 9 bases align to TRBD1. V lost 2 bases to trimming and J lost 5 bases; unmatched junction nucleotides: 2. Per the germline V gene, CDR1 is SGHTS and CDR2 is YDEGEE. This CDR3 contains 14 residues. Here the CDR3 reads CASSFRTGDQPQHF. Written as DNA, the CDR3 is TGTGCCAGCAGCTTCCGGACAGGGGATCAGCCCCAGCATTTT.

The gene calls are TRBV11-2 and TRBJ1-5; a possible D gene is TRBD1 (6 bases). The germline V and J ends were trimmed by 3 bases and 6 bases, with 9 bases remaining between them. This CDR3 is built from 13 residues. Per the germline V gene, CDR1 is SGHAT and CDR2 is FQNNGV. CDR3 nucleotides: TGTGCCAGCAGCTTGGGGGCTGGTCAGCCCCAGCATTTT. This gives the protein CASSLGAGQPQHF.

This clone was recorded only once. This rearrangement joins TRBV28 to TRBJ2-7, with 8 bases lining up with TRBD1. V dropped 5 bases and J dropped 2; count of bases not matched to a gene: 5. This CDR3 has 14 residues. Germline CDR1 and CDR2: MDHEN and SYDVKM. The CDR3 loop is CASSLGTGTYEQYF. DNA of the CDR3: TGTGCCAGCAGTCTTGGGACAGGAACCTACGAGCAGTACTTC.

In DNA form, the CDR3 reads TGTGCCAGCAGTGAAGCGGGGACAGGGGGAGACTATGGCTACACCTTC. The encoded protein is CASSEAGTGGDYGYTF. V gene TRBV2 combines with J gene TRBJ1-2, with TRBD1 identical over 11 bases. CDR1 and CDR2 from the germline V gene are SNHLY and FYNNEI. The ends lost 0 bases at V and 3 bases at J; junction bases unmatched: 3. The CDR3 runs 16 residues.

CDR3 DNA sequence: TGTGCCAGTAGTAAACAGGACCACCCCACCAGAGATACGCAGTATTTT. This sequence encodes CASSKQDHPTRDTQYF. V gene TRBV19 combines with J gene TRBJ2-3; tentatively, D is TRBD1 (5 bases). This CDR3 spans 16 amino acids. Trimming removed 4 bases from V and 5 bases from J, with 19 bases in between. Germline loops: CDR1 LNHDA, CDR2 SQIVND (reference sequence).

This chain joins TRBV29-1 and TRBJ2-7; D might be TRBD1 (5 bases). This CDR3 has 10 residues. Trimming pared 6 bases from V and 5 bases from J, leaving 8 bases between. Germline V gene data show CDR1 as SQVTM and CDR2 as ANQGSEA. CDR3 sequence (DNA): TGCAGCGTCGGACAAAACGAGCAGTACTTC. This translates into CSVGQNEQYF.

The chain employs TRBV6-5 and TRBJ2-7, with D maybe TRBD1 (5 bases). The CDR3 length is 15 residues. The ends were cut back, 5 bases at V and 0 bases at J, with 14 bases in the middle. Germline CDR1 and CDR2: MNHEY and SVGAGI. CDR3 bases: TGTGCCAGCAGTCCGACAGAGGCAACCTCCTACGAGCAGTACTTC. Amino acids: CASSPTEATSYEQYF.

The rearrangement joins TRBV27 to TRBJ1-4; D gene unclear. Germline V CDR1 and CDR2: MNHEY, SMNVEV (reference sequence). This CDR3 is 15 amino acids long. V was cut by 2 bases and J by 0 bases, with 7 bases left in between. The CDR3 region has the DNA TGTGCCAGCAGTTTAAGTGTAGCAACTAATGAAAAACTGTTTTTT. This codes for CASSLSVATNEKLFF.

V gene TRBV15 combines with J gene TRBJ2-7; D not certain. The CDR3 has 13 amino acids. Germline CDR1 is LNHNV and CDR2 is YYDKDF (reference sequence). V was pared by 4 bases and J by 3 bases, with 10 bases between. The CDR3 DNA reads TGTGCCACCAGCAATCCTCCCGGCTACGAGCAGTACTTC. Its protein product is CATSNPPGYEQYF.

The V and J genes are TRBV6-1 and TRBJ2-7; D is ambiguous. V lost 2 bases and J 0 bases, leaving 14 bases between the germline ends. CDR1 is MNHNS, CDR2 SASEGT, per germline. The CDR3 is made up of 16 amino acids. The DNA of the CDR3 is TGTGCCAGCAGTGAAATTGAGACTGTACACTCCTACGAGCAGTACTTC. This gives the protein CASSEIETVHSYEQYF.

V gene TRBV6-6 combines with J gene TRBJ1-4; a weak D match, TRBD1 (5 bases). Germline values: CDR1 MNHNY, CDR2 SVGAGI (reference sequence). Trimming removed 9 bases at V and 4 bases at J, with 21 bases between. The CDR3 consists of 16 residues. The chain's CDR3 is CASLPTPAGNNEKLFF. DNA for the CDR3: TGTGCCAGTCTCCCAACTCCGGCAGGGAATAATGAAAAACTGTTTTTT.

The CDR3, as DNA: TGTGCCAGCAGGGCCCCCGTGGCCCACCGGGAGCTGTTTTTT. Translation gives CASRAPVAHRELFF. J is TRBJ2-2 and V is TRBV2, with D unresolved. CDR3 length: 14 amino acids. Trimming shortened V by 6 bases and J by 9 bases, and 17 bases separated the two germline ends. Germline assignment: CDR1 SNHLY and CDR2 FYNNEI.

This chain links TRBV7-6 with TRBJ1-2; D remains unclear. V was cut by 3 bases and J by 2 bases, with 10 bases left in between. The CDR3 length is 14 residues. Germline loops: CDR1 SGHVS, CDR2 FNYEAQ. The CDR3 DNA follows: TGTGCCAGCAGCTTTATACAGAACAACTATGGCTACACCTTC. Translating gives CASSFIQNNYGYTF.

This chain links TRBV6-5 with TRBJ1-2; no definite D call. The germline V gene has CDR1 MNHEY and CDR2 SVGAGI. CDR3 length equals 14 residues. The V gene lost 6 bases and the J gene lost 4 bases, with 15 bases spanning the gap. Here the CDR3 DNA reads TGTGCCAGCAGAGAAAGCGGAGTGGGCTATGGCTACACCTTC. Translation gives CASRESGVGYGYTF.

The chain carries TRBV5-6 and TRBJ1-1; 10 bases agree with TRBD1. Germline values: CDR1 SGHDT, CDR2 YYEEEE. The V and J ends lost 4 bases and 4 bases, in that order; junction bases with no gene match: 7. The CDR3 has 15 amino acids. CDR3 sequence reads: CASSGRDRGVTEAFF. CDR3 DNA sequence: TGTGCCAGCAGCGGCCGGGACAGGGGTGTCACTGAAGCTTTCTTT.

This clone was observed a handful of times. This chain uses TRBV19 with TRBJ2-7, with 8 bases matching TRBD1. Losses at the gene ends were 7 bases for V and 5 bases for J; bases not matched to a gene: 13. This CDR3 contains 15 residues. Per the germline V gene, CDR1 is LNHDA and CDR2 is SQIVND (reference sequence). The CDR3 bases are TGTGCCAGTAAGGGGACCGACAGGGGATTAGACGAGCAGTACTTC. Protein product: CASKGTDRGLDEQYF.

The genes are TRBV6-5 and TRBJ1-5, with 7 positions matching TRBD1. The V segment lost 5 bases and the J segment 4 bases; nucleotides outside the gene matches: 5. The CDR3 sequence is 14 residues long. Germline V gene data show CDR1 as MNHEY and CDR2 as SVGAGI. CDR3 DNA: TGTGCCAGCAGTCCCGGGACAGCTAATCAGCCCCAGCATTTT. Protein sequence: CASSPGTANQPQHF.

The V gene is TRBV28, the J gene TRBJ1-1, with no clear D. CDR1 is MDHEN and CDR2 is SYDVKM in the germline V gene. This CDR3 has 13 amino acids. V was cut by 2 bases and J by 1 base, with 5 bases left in between. The CDR3, as DNA: TGTGCCAGCAGTTTAAAGAGGAACACTGAAGCTTTCTTT. As protein: CASSLKRNTEAFF. The variable domain in full, with the rest retrieved from reference TRBV28 and TRBJ1-1, is DVKVTQSSRYLVKRTGEKVFLECVQDMDHENMFWYRQDPGLGLRLIYFSYDVKMKEKGDIPEGYSVSREKKERFSLILESASTNQTSMYLCASSLKRNTEAFFGQGTRLTVV.

The chain recombines TRBV19 with TRBJ2-7, with D unresolved. Germline CDR1 and CDR2: LNHDA and SQIVND (reference sequence). This CDR3 has 13 residues. Trimming cost V 10 bases and J 3 bases, with 16 bases left between them. The CDR3 reads CATAPGERYEQYF. CDR3 DNA sequence: TGTGCCACCGCCCCCGGAGAGCGCTACGAGCAGTACTTC.

This chain connects TRBV27 to TRBJ1-5; D gene ambiguous. The CDR3 is made up of 13 amino acids. With 5 bases removed from V and 5 bases from J, the gap between germline ends came to 10 bases. The V gene's germline CDR1 is MNHEY and CDR2 SMNVEV (reference sequence). The CDR3 is CASSPVIDQPQHF. The CDR3 region has the DNA TGTGCCAGCAGTCCCGTAATTGATCAGCCCCAGCATTTT.